These T cell receptor beta chains were read from a single sample in a study of PD-1 blockade in mismatch repair-deficient tumors. The method was immunoSEQ multiplex PCR; TCRdb's version includes in-frame clones alone and lacks a portion of them. The table includes some 110,000 clones, about three quarters detected once. The specimen was peripheral blood, collected just over 59 weeks after starting pembrolizumab. Receptors were obtained from an adult with mismatch repair-deficient cancer. The CDR3 runs from the conserved cysteine through the conserved F or W. The D gene is left open where the match is weak.

v_call	d_call	cdr3_length	j_call	cdr3_nt	cdr3_aa
TRBV10-3	.	14	TRBJ2-7	TGTGCCATCAGTGTAGAACCGGGATTTGACGAGCAGTACTTC	CAISVEPGFDEQYF
TRBV5-1	.	13	TRBJ1-1	TGCGCCAGCAGCCGGGGGCCTGACACTGAAGCTTTCTTT	CASSRGPDTEAFF
TRBV7-2	.	16	TRBJ2-5	TGTGCCAGCAGCTTAAGGGCAGGAGGTGGACAAGAGACCCAGTACTTC	CASSLRAGGGQETQYF
TRBV6-5	.	13	TRBJ2-3	TGTGCCAGCAGGCTACAGGGCACAGATACGCAGTATTTT	CASRLQGTDTQYF
TRBV7-3	TRBD2	17	TRBJ2-3	TGTGCCAGCAGCTCCACCCCACTAGCGGGAGGCTCAGATACGCAGTATTTT	CASSSTPLAGGSDTQYF
TRBV28	.	15	TRBJ1-2	TGTGCCAGCAGTGGGCCCTCTTTAGGATTATATGGCTACACCTTC	CASSGPSLGLYGYTF
TRBV15	.	13	TRBJ2-2	TGTGCCACCAGCAGGGGTTGGGGCGGGGAGCTGTTTTTT	CATSRGWGGELFF
TRBV7-3	.	14	TRBJ2-1	TGTGCCAGCAGCTTACGGAGCTCCTACAATGAGCAGTTCTTC	CASSLRSSYNEQFF
TRBV10-3	TRBD2	16	TRBJ2-7	TGTGCCATCAGGGCTAGCGGGAGCGGAGCGTCCTACGAGCAGTACTTC	CAIRASGSGASYEQYF
TRBV5-6	TRBD1	18	TRBJ2-7	TGTGCCAGCAGCTCGAGACAGGGGGGAACCTTTGGTCGGGACGAGCAGTACTTC	CASSSRQGGTFGRDEQYF
TRBV19	TRBD1	14	TRBJ2-1	TGTGCCAGTAGTCGAACAGGGGGATTGGATGAGCAGTTCTTC	CASSRTGGLDEQFF